This T cell receptor (beta chain) was found in a study of T-cell memory formation after mild COVID-19. The overall study: In these data, TCR clusters were largely donor specific. Study outcomes and limitations: The CD4+ clones that contracted clustered mainly within CM and EM, and the CD8+ clones concentrated in EMRA.

Germline CDR1 is MDHEN and CDR2 is SYDVKM. The CDR3 contains 16 residues. The junction had 14 bases not matched to a gene; V was cut back by 5 bases and J by 7 bases. TCRdb re-analysed the 5' RACE reads in MiXCR, keeping a single row per CDR3 protein. The sample yields some 290,000 distinct CDR3 sequences, around 16% seen once. Worth noting for this clonotype: Its antigen is unidentified.

The clonotype comes from a young man who had mild COVID-19 (a few samples of this study predate the infection). Cell type and time point are not known. The specimen was PBMCs or a T cell subset sorted from them (not recorded which). The rearrangement links TRBV28 to TRBJ2-4; 7 bases align to TRBD1. CDR3 sequence reads: CASSLPTGLQRNIQYF. DNA for the CDR3: TGTGCCAGCAGTCTTCCGACAGGGCTCCAACGGAACATTCAGTACTTC.